This T cell receptor beta chain was sequenced for a study of control samples from healthy donors and cancer patients (dated by TCRdb to the early 2020s). Comment on this clone: The antigen it binds to is not known. No per-base quality is available; no much larger clone lies one base away.

Library generation was performed with the immunoSEQ multiplex PCR assay. TCRdb carries this immuneACCESS record with in-frame sequences only. Its versions omit some clonotypes, under half of them owing to an unresolved V gene in the studies checked, with the rest unexplained. This sample lists some 130,000 clones; about 93% were detected once. The ten largest clones add up to 2% to 3% of the sample. Sequencing was performed on blood. The sequence was obtained from a man between 18 and 35 years old in good health.

DNA sequence: TGTGCCAGCAGTGAGGGGAACACTGAAGCTTTCTTT. This gives the protein CASSEGNTEAFF. The chain uses TRBV2 and TRBJ1-1; the D gene is unclear. Looking up the germline V gene yields CDR1 SNHLY and CDR2 FYNNEI. V is shortened by 3 bases, J by 1 base, and the region joining them spans 3 bases. The CDR3 sequence holds 12 residues, the cysteine and phenylalanine included. Kept here is only the CDR3 DNA, which spans 36 bases and is read in frame from base 1.